This passage covers 3 T cell receptor beta chains from one sample sequenced in a study of blood T cell repertoires in COVID-19. Produced via immunoSEQ multiplex PCR; TCRdb's table is partial and in-frame only. This sample has approximately 92,000 clones, with roughly 84% found just once. The material sequenced was peripheral blood. These receptors were taken from a man aged 65 to 79 with active or convalescent COVID-19.

The genes are TRBV7-9 and TRBJ2-2; 9 bases fit TRBD2. CDR3 length equals 14 residues. The trim removed 6 bases at V and 1 base at J, leaving 0 bases unmatched. Germline CDR1 SEHNR, CDR2 FQNEAQ (reference sequence). CDR3 nucleotide sequence: TGTGCCAGCAGACTAGCGGGGAACACCGGGGAGCTGTTTTTT. Protein sequence: CASRLAGNTGELFF.

CDR3 nucleotides: TGTGCCAGCAGCCGATCACCCGGGACAGGGAACTCCTACGAGCAGTACTTC. Amino acid sequence: CASSRSPGTGNSYEQYF. This chain joins TRBV13 and TRBJ2-7; 9 bases are a match to TRBD1. CDR3 length: 17 amino acids. Per germline, CDR1 PRHDT and CDR2 FYEKMQ (reference sequence). The junction had 11 bases not matched to a gene; V was cut back by 5 bases and J by 0 bases.

This clone was detected only a few times. The chain joins TRBV6-5 to TRBJ1-2; 8 bases fit TRBD1. CDR1 is MNHEY, CDR2 SVGAGI, per germline. This CDR3 is built from 15 residues. Trimming took 2 bases from V and 4 from J; bases not matched to a gene: 6. CDR3 DNA: TGTGCCAGCAGTTACCGGGCGGACAGGGTCTATGGCTACACCTTC. This gives the protein CASSYRADRVYGYTF.